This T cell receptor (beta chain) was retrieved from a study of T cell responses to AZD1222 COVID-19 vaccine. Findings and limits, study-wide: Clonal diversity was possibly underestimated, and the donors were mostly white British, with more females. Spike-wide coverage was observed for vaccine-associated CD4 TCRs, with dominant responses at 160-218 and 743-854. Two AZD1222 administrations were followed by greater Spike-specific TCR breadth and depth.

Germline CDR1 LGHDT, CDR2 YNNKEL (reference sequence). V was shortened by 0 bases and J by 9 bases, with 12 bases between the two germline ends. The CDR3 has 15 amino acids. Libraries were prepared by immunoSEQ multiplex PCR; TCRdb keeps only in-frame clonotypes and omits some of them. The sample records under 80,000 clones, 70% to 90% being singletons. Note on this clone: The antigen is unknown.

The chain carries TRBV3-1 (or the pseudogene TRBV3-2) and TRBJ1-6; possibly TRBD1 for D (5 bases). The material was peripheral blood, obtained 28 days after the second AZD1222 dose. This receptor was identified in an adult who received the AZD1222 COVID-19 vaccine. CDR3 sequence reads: CASSQEGGRTSPLHF. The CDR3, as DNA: TGTGCCAGCAGCCAAGAGGGGGGAAGGACTTCACCCCTCCACTTT.